This record covers a single T cell receptor (beta chain). Original handling: Estimation of nucleated cell counts was performed using reference gene primer amplification. TCRdb's table, derived via immunoSEQ multiplex PCR, lists solely in-frame clones and lacks some. V, J and clone size reflect that table, while D and trimming were determined from the DNA. This sample carries more than 250,000 clones, 86% of them seen once, and the ten largest clones take about 2.2%. This sample was included in a study of blood T cell repertoires in COVID-19. Study background: The study drew acute and convalescent COVID-19 samples from the United States, Italy and Spain. PBMCs, B-cell-depleted T cells, or T cells were the source of the cDNA or gDNA that made up the material.

CDR1 SGDLS and CDR2 YYNGEE come from the germline V gene. The CDR3 is 13 residues long. V was clipped by 4 bases and J by 3 bases; unmatched bases: 3. The sequenced sample consisted of peripheral blood. The chain links TRBV9 to TRBJ2-7, with 8 bases that match TRBD2. This sequence was found in a woman aged 25 to 39 who had recovered from COVID-19. For the CDR3, the DNA is TGTGCCAGCAGCCCCAGCGGGGGCTACGAGCAGTACTTC. Its translation is CASSPSGGYEQYF.